Here is one T cell receptor (beta chain) with its context. In the original analysis: Using reference gene primer amplification, nucleated cell counts were estimated. Some clones are missing from TCRdb's copy, which holds only in-frame ones; the method was immunoSEQ multiplex PCR. The V and J calls and clone size are taken from that table; D and trimming were inferred from the DNA. The repertoire includes more than 200,000 clones, 65% to 90% of them detected once, and more than 9% sits in the top ten. Enrollment of patients from Seattle took place during active infection, with longitudinal follow-up. This sample was taken from a study of blood T cell repertoires in COVID-19. This CDR3 has 14 residues. Germline CDR1 and CDR2: LGHDT and YNNKEL (reference sequence). V dropped 2 bases and J dropped 6; count of bases not matched to a gene: 3.

The rearrangement links TRBV3-1 (or the pseudogene TRBV3-2) to TRBJ2-2; 7 nucleotides match TRBD2. The receptor was derived from a man between 50 and 59 years old with COVID-19, enrolled during active disease. Sequenced input: peripheral blood. CDR3 residues: CASSQTSVAGELFF. The CDR3 bases are TGTGCCAGCAGCCAAACTAGCGTGGCCGGGGAGCTGTTTTTT.